The clone carrying this T cell receptor (beta chain) showed up many times. No antigen is known for it. TCRdb used MiXCR to reprocess the 5' RACE reads, holding one entry per CDR3 protein. The table shows approximately 83,000 distinct CDR3 sequences, with around an eighth occurring only once. This record comes from a study of early T cells in non-severe SARS-CoV-2 infection. Study results and limitations: VDJdb matching skewed toward anti-spike CD8 responses, missing private and CD4 specificities.

The receptor was isolated from an adult who was a healthcare worker with PCR-confirmed SARS-CoV-2 infection or an uninfected control (not recorded which). Sequenced material: whole blood.

Here the CDR3 DNA reads TGTGCCAGCAGTTTAGTAGGGGGCAATCAGCCCCAGCATTTT. It is translated as CASSLVGGNQPQHF. The gene calls are TRBV27 and TRBJ1-5; perhaps TRBD1 as D (5 bases). Germline lookup yields CDR1 MNHEY and CDR2 SMNVEV (reference sequence). V was cut by 2 bases and J by 2 bases, with 7 bases left in between. The CDR3 is made up of 14 amino acids.